The 11 T cell receptor beta chains below come from one sample, sequenced in a study of blood T cells in healthy people across ages. Through a sample-barcoded 5' primer and a J-beta primer mix, a second PCR was run for roughly 7 to 11 cycles. TCRdb processed the 5' RACE reads anew with MiXCR; each CDR3 protein has one entry. The sample gives fewer than 700,000 distinct CDR3 sequences, 40% to 45% of which show up once; around 32% is in the top ten. Sequences were obtained from blood. All receptors derive from a man older than 75 in good health.

This clonotype was counted only a few times. This chain joins TRBV5-1 and TRBJ1-2; no clear D gene. V was pared by 0 bases and J by 4 bases, with 4 bases between. The CDR3 has 12 amino acids. Germline CDR1 and CDR2: SGHRS and YFSETQ. The CDR3 coding sequence is TGCGCCAGCAGCTTGGACGTCTATGGCTACACCTTC. The encoded protein is CASSLDVYGYTF.

The rearrangement uses TRBV4-1 and TRBJ2-3; no clear D gene. Germline assignment: CDR1 MGHRA and CDR2 YSYEKL. The CDR3 totals 13 residues. V gave up 4 bases and J gave up 6 bases, with 11 bases separating them. As DNA, the CDR3 is TGCGCCAGCAGCCCCTTGAGGTACGATACGCAGTATTTT. This encodes CASSPLRYDTQYF.

The V gene is TRBV20-1, the J gene TRBJ1-1; 8 bases align to TRBD1. The germline V gene has CDR1 DFQATT and CDR2 SNEGSKA (reference sequence). This CDR3 is 15 amino acids long. V shed 3 bases, J shed 1 base, and the junction held 7 bases outside the gene matches. CDR3 sequence: CSARATGTGNTEAFF. The CDR3 DNA sequence: TGCAGTGCTAGGGCGACCGGGACAGGGAACACTGAAGCTTTCTTT.

This chain joins TRBV6-5 and TRBJ1-3; D is perhaps TRBD1 (6 bases). CDR3 length: 16 amino acids. Germline CDR1 MNHEY, CDR2 SVGAGI. The V gene lost 6 bases and the J gene lost 0 bases, with 15 bases spanning the gap. CDR3 DNA sequence: TGTGCCAGCAGAAAGGACAGAGGGAGCTCTGGAAACACCATATATTTT. Encoded protein: CASRKDRGSSGNTIYF.

The CDR3 sequence: CASSSSPGDNEQFF. Written as DNA, the CDR3 is TGCGCCAGCAGCAGTAGCCCAGGAGACAATGAGCAGTTCTTC. The chain employs TRBV5-1 and TRBJ2-1; D remains ambiguous. Germline V CDR1 and CDR2: SGHRS, YFSETQ. The germline V and J ends were trimmed by 4 bases and 5 bases, with 13 bases remaining between them. The CDR3 extends over 14 amino acids.

V is TRBV10-2 and J is TRBJ2-3, with 9 bases matching TRBD1. CDR1 is WSHSY, CDR2 SAAADI, per germline. The CDR3 runs to 16 residues. The junction had 13 bases not matched to a gene; V was cut back by 6 bases and J by 6 bases. The CDR3 sequence: CASRPRDRAVTDTQYF. The CDR3 region has the DNA TGCGCCAGCAGGCCCCGGGACAGGGCGGTTACGGATACGCAGTATTTT.

The rearrangement uses TRBV28 and TRBJ2-5; D is unclear. TRBJ2-7 matches the DNA end more closely, so the J call is doubtful. CDR3 size: 11 residues. Germline values: CDR1 MDHEN, CDR2 SYDVKM. CDR3 region: CASSTQHEQYF. CDR3 DNA sequence: TGTGCCAGCAGTACCCAGCACGAGCAGTACTTC.

V is TRBV30 and J is TRBJ2-3, with unresolved D. CDR3 length: 11 amino acids. Trimming left V 1 base short and J 10 bases short, with 9 bases between. From germline, CDR1 is GTSNPN and CDR2 SVGIG (reference sequence). CDR3 DNA sequence: TGTGCCTGGAGTGGAATAGCATCGCAGTATTTT. It encodes CAWSGIASQYF. Based on the CDR3 plus reference TRBV30 and TRBJ2-3, the full variable domain is SQTIHQWPATLVQPVGSPLSLECTVEGTSNPNLYWYRQAAGRGLQLLFYSVGIGQISSEVPQNLSASRPQDRQFILSSKKLLLSDSGFYLCAWSGIASQYFGPGTRLTVL.

This clonotype was picked up many times. The chain recombines TRBV20-1 with TRBJ2-7, with 11 positions matching TRBD2. The CDR3 totals 15 residues. With V trimmed by 6 bases and J by 1 base, 8 bases remained unmatched. The germline gives CDR1 DFQATT, CDR2 SNEGSKA (reference sequence). Here the CDR3 reads CSATKLAGVSYEQYF. CDR3 in DNA: TGCAGTGCAACCAAACTAGCGGGGGTTTCCTACGAGCAGTACTTC.

The gene calls are TRBV5-1 and TRBJ2-5; weak D call: TRBD1 (6 bases). The CDR3 runs to 15 residues. Germline values: CDR1 SGHRS, CDR2 YFSETQ. V lost 4 bases, J lost 1 base, and 14 bases lay in between. CDR3 bases: TGCGCCAGCAGCAATACAGGGTCCCTCCAAGAGACCCAGTACTTC. Its protein product is CASSNTGSLQETQYF.

The chain uses TRBV25-1 and TRBJ1-1; 7 positions match TRBD1. J was trimmed by 0 bases and V by 7 bases; bases with no gene match: 8. Germline V gene data show CDR1 as MGHDK and CDR2 as SYGVNS. This CDR3 contains 15 residues. The CDR3: CASIPGQNMNTEAFF. The CDR3, as DNA: TGTGCCAGCATTCCGGGACAGAACATGAACACTGAAGCTTTCTTT.